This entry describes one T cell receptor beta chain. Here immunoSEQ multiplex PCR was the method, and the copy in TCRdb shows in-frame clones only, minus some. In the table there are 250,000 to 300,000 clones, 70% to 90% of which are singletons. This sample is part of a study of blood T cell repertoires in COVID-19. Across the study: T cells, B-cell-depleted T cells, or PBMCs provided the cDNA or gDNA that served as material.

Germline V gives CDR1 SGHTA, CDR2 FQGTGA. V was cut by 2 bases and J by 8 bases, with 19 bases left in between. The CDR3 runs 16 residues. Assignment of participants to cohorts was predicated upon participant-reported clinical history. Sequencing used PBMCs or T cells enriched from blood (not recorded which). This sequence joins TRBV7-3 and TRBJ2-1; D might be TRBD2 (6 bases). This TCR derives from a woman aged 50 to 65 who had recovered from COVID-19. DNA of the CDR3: TGTGCCAGCAGCTTAGCTAGCGCTAACTCAGTGGATGAGCAGTTCTTC. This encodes CASSLASANSVDEQFF.